Below are 9 T cell receptor beta chains sequenced from a single sample in a study of shared clonotypes between healthy human individuals. Positively selected for CCR7, the CD45RO-negative cells used as naive CD8 cells excluded terminally differentiated effector memory CD45RA+ cells. TCRdb's copy holds only in-frame clones and misses some; the assay was immunoSEQ multiplex PCR. In the table there are some 1,900,000 clones, roughly 94% of which are singletons. The sequencing sample was made of naive CD8+ T cells sorted from blood. The receptors shown here come from a man aged 18 to 29 in good health.

A note on this clone: The sample holds other DNA sequences that translate to the same CDR3. The genes are TRBV4-3 and TRBJ2-7; D uncertain. This CDR3 spans 14 amino acids. The germline V gene has CDR1 LGHNA and CDR2 YSLEER. V lost 0 bases, J lost 3 bases, and 9 bases lay in between. As DNA, the CDR3 is TGCGCCAGCAGCCAAGAGGCCGGAAGCTACGAGCAGTACTTC. This codes for CASSQEAGSYEQYF.

This chain uses TRBV9 with TRBJ2-1; D unclear. The germline V gene encodes CDR1 SGDLS and CDR2 YYNGEE. V was clipped by 3 bases and J by 9 bases, with 13 bases between them. The CDR3 has 13 residues. The CDR3: CASSARLVGEQFF. The CDR3 DNA follows: TGTGCCAGCAGCGCAAGACTGGTCGGTGAGCAGTTCTTC.

J is TRBJ2-1 and V is TRBV4-3; 8 bases map to TRBD2. Per germline, CDR1 LGHNA and CDR2 YSLEER. The trim removed 0 bases at V and 7 bases at J, leaving 8 bases unmatched. CDR3 length: 16 amino acids. The CDR3 reads CASSQDRTSTGNEQFF. The CDR3 DNA reads as TGCGCCAGCAGCCAAGACCGGACTAGCACTGGGAATGAGCAGTTCTTC.

The chain has TRBV30 and TRBJ1-5; D ambiguous. Trimming pared 2 bases from V and 6 bases from J, leaving 5 bases between. The CDR3 extends over 11 amino acids. Per the germline V gene, CDR1 is GTSNPN and CDR2 is SVGIG (reference sequence). The CDR3 DNA is TGTGCCTGGAGTAAGGGTCAGCCCCAGCATTTT. Encoded protein: CAWSKGQPQHF.

This sequence joins TRBV7-2 and TRBJ2-7; the match to TRBD2 covers 9 bases. Trimming took 0 bases from V and 2 from J; bases not matched to a gene: 11. This CDR3 comprises 18 residues. CDR1 and CDR2 from the germline V gene are SGHTA and FQGNSA. The CDR3: CASSLAPSGTWGAYEQYF. The CDR3 region has the DNA TGTGCCAGCAGCTTAGCGCCTAGCGGGACCTGGGGTGCCTACGAGCAGTACTTC.

This chain connects TRBV7-3 to TRBJ2-3; D is perhaps TRBD2 (6 bases). Between the trimmed V and J ends, which lost 4 bases and 0 bases, there was a span of 11 bases. Germline CDR1 reads SGHTA; CDR2 reads FQGTGA. The CDR3 loop spans 15 amino acids. In nucleotides, the CDR3 is TGTGCCAGCAGCTCTGGGACTTCTAGCACAGATACGCAGTATTTT. Its protein product is CASSSGTSSTDTQYF.

To note about this clone: The same CDR3 arises from other DNA sequences in this sample as well. V gene TRBV4-1 combines with J gene TRBJ2-7, with 7 bases that match TRBD2. Germline V gives CDR1 MGHRA, CDR2 YSYEKL. This CDR3 contains 15 residues. V trimming: 1 base; J trimming: 4 bases; junction bases outside the gene matches: 7. This CDR3 reads CASSQVVAGDYEQYF. CDR3 bases: TGCGCCAGCAGCCAAGTTGTTGCGGGAGATTACGAGCAGTACTTC.

The chain links TRBV2 to TRBJ2-3; 13 nucleotides line up with TRBD2. Losses at the gene ends were 8 bases for V and 6 bases for J; bases not matched to a gene: 8. This CDR3 is built from 15 residues. The germline CDR1 and CDR2 sequences are SNHLY and FYNNEI. CDR3 sequence: CASRRTSGSEDTQYF. CDR3 sequence (DNA): TGTGCCAGCCGGAGGACTAGCGGGAGTGAGGATACGCAGTATTTT.

The chain employs TRBV19 and TRBJ2-7, with D maybe TRBD2 (5 bases). Between the trimmed V and J ends, which lost 5 bases and 3 bases, there was a span of 14 bases. CDR1 and CDR2 (germline): LNHDA, SQIVND (reference sequence). This CDR3 region has 14 residues. The CDR3 reads CASSQWSEDYEQYF. The CDR3 coding sequence is TGTGCCAGTAGTCAATGGTCGGAGGACTACGAGCAGTACTTC.